The source of this TCR beta chain is a study of beta chain features in type 1 diabetes. The authors reverse transcribed all of the isolated RNA, so sequencing captured expressed TCRB transcripts. Each sample of naive, central memory or regulatory T cells had, on average, about 3.57 million reads. The data were produced by immunoSEQ multiplex PCR, yet TCRdb's version contains in-frame clones alone and is incomplete. The sample consists of 200,000 to 250,000 clones, over 8.5% of them appearing once. This clone came up a few times. A CD45RO/CCR7/CD25/CD127/CD95/CD27 panel sorted naive, central memory, regulatory and stem cell-like memory CD4+ cells. Germline V CDR1 and CDR2: SGHDN, FVKESK. The V segment lost 3 bases and the J segment 5 bases; nucleotides outside the gene matches: 11. CDR3 length: 17 residues.

The chain couples TRBV14 to TRBJ2-1; 9 bases are shared with TRBD1. The sequence was obtained from a woman aged 18-29 years in good health. Sequencing was carried out using naive CD4+ T cells from blood. The DNA for the CDR3 is TGTGCCAGCAGCCAGCTGCCGGGACAGGGCTTCCACAATGAGCAGTTCTTC. Encoded protein: CASSQLPGQGFHNEQFF.